This entry describes one T cell receptor beta chain. Its target is unknown. This entry is derived from a study of response to subunit inactivated influenza vaccine. Each CDR3 protein gets one entry after TCRdb re-called the RT-PCR reads with MiXCR. The sample contains hundreds of thousands of distinct CDR3 sequences, 7.6% of which appear only once. Study results and limitations: The authors suggested that few new T cells are recruited per seasonal influenza vaccination.

The CDR3 sequence is 14 residues long. The germline V gene encodes CDR1 DFQATT and CDR2 SNEGSKA (reference sequence). The trim removed 7 bases at V and 5 bases at J, leaving 12 bases unmatched. The sample in question was PBMCs from blood, obtained roughly 24 months after vaccination. The chain links TRBV20-1 to TRBJ1-2; 8 positions match TRBD1. The clonotype originates from a man aged 50 to 69 who received an inactivated influenza vaccine. CDR3 sequence (DNA): TGCAGTGGGGGTACAGGGGGTAACGATTATGGCTACACCTTC. It yields the protein CSGGTGGNDYGYTF.